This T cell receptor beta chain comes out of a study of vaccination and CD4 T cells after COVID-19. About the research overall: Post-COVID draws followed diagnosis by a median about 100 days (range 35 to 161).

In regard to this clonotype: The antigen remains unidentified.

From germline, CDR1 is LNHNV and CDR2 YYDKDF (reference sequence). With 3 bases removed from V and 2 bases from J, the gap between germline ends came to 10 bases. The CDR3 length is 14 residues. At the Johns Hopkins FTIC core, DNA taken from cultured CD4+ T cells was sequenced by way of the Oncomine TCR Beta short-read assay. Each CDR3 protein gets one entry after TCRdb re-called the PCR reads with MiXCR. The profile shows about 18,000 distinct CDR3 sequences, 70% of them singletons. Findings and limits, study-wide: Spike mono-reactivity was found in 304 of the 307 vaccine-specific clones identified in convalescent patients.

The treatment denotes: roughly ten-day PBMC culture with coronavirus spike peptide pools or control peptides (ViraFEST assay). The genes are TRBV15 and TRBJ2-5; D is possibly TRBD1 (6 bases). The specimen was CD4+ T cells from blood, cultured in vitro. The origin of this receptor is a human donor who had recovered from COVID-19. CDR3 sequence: CATSRKGQQETQYF. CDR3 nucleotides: TGTGCCACCAGCAGGAAAGGACAGCAAGAGACCCAGTACTTC.